The 10 T cell receptor beta chains reported below all come from one sample, sequenced in a study of shared clonotypes between healthy human individuals. Method: immunoSEQ multiplex PCR; TCRdb's copy keeps in-frame clones and lacks some. The sample has a few hundred thousand clones, around three quarters seen once; the top ten hold about 12%. Specimen: PBMCs. These receptors originate from a woman in her thirties or forties in good health. Some clones in this sample may be carry-over from other donors' samples.

The V gene is TRBV6-1, the J gene TRBJ2-3; 7 bases map to TRBD2. Germline V CDR1 and CDR2: MNHNS, SASEGT. V lost 2 bases, J lost 1 base, and 6 bases stayed unmatched. The CDR3 consists of 16 residues. The CDR3 loop reads CASSETAGRRTDTQYF. DNA of the CDR3: TGTGCCAGCAGTGAAACAGCGGGGAGGCGCACAGATACGCAGTATTTT.

The V and J genes are TRBV6-5 and TRBJ2-7; D remains ambiguous. The germline CDR1 and CDR2 sequences are MNHEY and SVGAGI. The CDR3 contains 13 residues. Trimming removed 5 bases from V and 3 bases from J, with 11 bases in between. The CDR3 sequence: CASSRTPFYEQYF. CDR3 DNA sequence: TGTGCCAGCAGTAGGACGCCCTTCTACGAGCAGTACTTC.

The chain couples TRBV5-6 to TRBJ1-1; D unclear. Looked up from germline, CDR1 is SGHDT and CDR2 is YYEEEE. This CDR3 has 15 residues. Trimming shortened V by 0 bases and J by 5 bases, and 14 bases separated the two germline ends. The DNA of the CDR3 is TGTGCCAGCAGCTTGGGTGTTAGGGTACGGACTGAAGCTTTCTTT. This encodes CASSLGVRVRTEAFF.

The rearrangement links TRBV6-1 to TRBJ1-5, with 11 bases that match TRBD1. The CDR3 contains 15 residues. The germline CDR1 and CDR2 sequences are MNHNS and SASEGT. V shed 5 bases, J shed 6 bases, and the junction held 6 bases outside the gene matches. The CDR3 region has the DNA TGTGCCAGCAGTTCCGGGACAGGGGGTGGTCAGCCCCAGCATTTT. Its translation is CASSSGTGGGQPQHF.

The chain joins TRBV27 to TRBJ2-3; 9 nucleotides match TRBD2. Germline CDR1 reads MNHEY; CDR2 reads SMNVEV (reference sequence). The CDR3 runs 16 residues. Trimming took 5 bases from V and 4 from J; bases not matched to a gene: 10. The CDR3 reads CASSTLAGQGPDTQYF. The CDR3 nucleotides are TGTGCCAGCAGTACCCTAGCGGGGCAGGGTCCAGATACGCAGTATTTT.

Only one count was recorded for this clone. This sequence joins TRBV6-5 and TRBJ2-3, with D possibly being TRBD2 (5 bases). V was pared by 0 bases and J by 2 bases, with 9 bases between. Germline lookup yields CDR1 MNHEY and CDR2 SVGAGI. This CDR3 has 15 residues. CDR3 nucleotide sequence: TGTGCCAGCAGTTACTCCCGGGGATTCACAGATACGCAGTATTTT. Translating it yields CASSYSRGFTDTQYF.

V and J are TRBV10-3 and TRBJ2-2; D unresolved. Germline-derived CDR1 and CDR2 are ENHRY and SYGVKD. The CDR3 contains 12 residues. V was cut by 5 bases and J by 3 bases, with 4 bases left in between. In DNA form, the CDR3 reads TGTGCCATCAGTAATTACACCGGGGAGCTGTTTTTT. Protein product: CAISNYTGELFF.

This clone occurred a few times. The gene calls are TRBV2 and TRBJ1-5; the D gene is possibly TRBD1 (5 bases). This CDR3 has 15 residues. V lost 6 bases to trimming and J lost 0 bases, with 12 bases between them. Germline lookup yields CDR1 SNHLY and CDR2 FYNNEI. The CDR3 DNA is TGTGCCAGCAGGGCGACAGAAGATAGCAATCAGCCCCAGCATTTT. This encodes CASRATEDSNQPQHF.

The chain uses TRBV7-3 and TRBJ2-7, with 10 bases matching TRBD2. Germline CDR1 SGHTA, CDR2 FQGTGA. The CDR3 has 14 residues. The junction had 0 bases not matched to a gene; V was cut back by 2 bases and J by 2 bases. The CDR3 coding sequence is TGTGCCAGCAGCTTACTAGCGGGAGCCTACGAGCAGTACTTC. Translation: CASSLLAGAYEQYF.

The J gene is TRBJ2-2, the V gene TRBV5-4, with D possibly TRBD2 on 6 matching bases. V dropped 0 bases and J dropped 5 bases, with 11 bases sitting between them. This CDR3 contains 15 residues. Germline V gene lookup returns CDR1 SGHNT and CDR2 YYREEE (reference sequence). CDR3 sequence: CASSLGQEGTGELFF. The DNA of the CDR3 is TGTGCCAGCAGCTTGGGGCAGGAGGGGACCGGGGAGCTGTTTTTT.